This T cell receptor (beta chain) derives from a study of blood T cell repertoires in COVID-19. V lost 0 bases, J lost 6 bases, and 3 bases stayed unmatched. The CDR3 is made up of 15 amino acids. Germline assignment: CDR1 GTSNPN and CDR2 SVGIG (reference sequence). Produced via immunoSEQ multiplex PCR; TCRdb's table is partial and in-frame only. Among fewer than 250,000 clones listed, roughly 85% were seen once. This sequence joins TRBV30 and TRBJ1-6, with 9 bases identical to TRBD1. This clonotype was obtained from a woman aged 40 to 55 with acute COVID-19. The sample taken for sequencing was PBMCs or T cells enriched from blood (not recorded which). CDR3 amino acids: CAWSVMDRGNSPLHF. CDR3 coding DNA: TGTGCCTGGAGTGTAATGGACAGGGGTAATTCACCCCTCCACTTT.